In this sample, the clone carrying this TCR beta chain turned up a few times. As yet, its antigen is unknown. TCRdb redid the calling of the RT-PCR reads with MiXCR, one entry per CDR3 protein. The profile covers approximately 230,000 distinct CDR3 sequences, with over 9% appearing a single time and less than 8.5% taken by the ten largest. This specimen belongs to a study of response to subunit inactivated influenza vaccine. Study-wide findings and caveats: Authors suggested few new T cells are recruited by each seasonal influenza vaccination.

Trimming cost V 6 bases and J 10 bases, with 18 bases left between them. The length of the CDR3 is 14 residues. The germline V gene has CDR1 MDHEN and CDR2 SYDVKM. The chain joins TRBV28 to TRBJ1-4; D is perhaps TRBD1 (6 bases). The origin of this receptor is a man over 45 who received an inactivated influenza vaccine. This specimen consisted of non-naive T cells sorted from PBMCs, obtained approximately 15 days before vaccination. Written as DNA, the CDR3 is TGTGCCAGCAGCCCGGGGGCAGGGTTGAGAAAACTGTTTTTT. Translating it yields CASSPGAGLRKLFF.